Listed below are T cell receptor beta chains from one sample, sequenced in a study of T-cell memory formation after mild COVID-19. TCRdb re-called the 5' RACE reads through MiXCR, storing one row per CDR3 protein. The data show a few hundred thousand distinct CDR3 sequences, roughly 21% seen once. Material for sequencing was PBMCs or a T cell subset sorted from them (not recorded which). These receptors came from an adult woman who had mild COVID-19 (a few samples of this study predate the infection). Cell type and time point are not known. Both conserved end residues are part of each CDR3. D genes are given only for firm matches. Clone size appears in some rows only: once, few, many, or a class for an expanded clone.

d_call	cdr3_length	clone_size	v_call	j_call	cdr3_aa	cdr3_nt
NA	14	NA	TRBV7-9	TRBJ1-5	CASSPGDGAQPQHF	TGTGCCAGCAGCCCCGGGGACGGGGCCCAGCCCCAGCATTTT
TRBD2	16	NA	TRBV20-1	TRBJ2-3	CSASLLAGGRTDTQYF	TGCAGTGCTAGTTTACTAGCGGGAGGGAGGACAGATACGCAGTATTTT
TRBD1	17	once	TRBV9	TRBJ2-2	CASSMNRDSPSTGELFF	TGTGCCAGCAGCATGAACCGGGACAGCCCTAGTACCGGGGAGCTGTTTTTT
TRBD2	15	NA	TRBV5-8	TRBJ2-7	CASSWLAGGSYEQYF	TGTGCCAGCAGCTGGCTAGCGGGAGGGTCCTACGAGCAGTACTTC
NA	12	NA	TRBV12-3/TRBV12-4	TRBJ1-1	CASSAGNTEAFF	TGTGCCAGCAGTGCAGGGAACACTGAAGCTTTCTTT
NA	12	NA	TRBV2	TRBJ2-7	CASTPLTYEQYF	TGTGCCAGCACGCCTCTCACCTACGAGCAGTACTTC
NA	11	few	TRBV19	TRBJ1-5	CASSIGQPQHF	TGTGCCAGTAGTATTGGTCAGCCCCAGCATTTT
NA	15	few	TRBV9	TRBJ2-5	CASSPRDWDQETQYF	TGTGCCAGCAGCCCTCGGGACTGGGATCAAGAGACCCAGTACTTC
NA	15	NA	TRBV6-5	TRBJ2-7	CASSYSAGLTYEQYF	TGTGCCAGCAGTTATTCGGCAGGGTTAACCTACGAGCAGTACTTC
TRBD2	14	NA	TRBV19	TRBJ2-3	CASSASGNADTQYF	TGTGCCAGTAGCGCTAGCGGGAATGCAGATACGCAGTATTTT
NA	13	few	TRBV27	TRBJ1-1	CASRPLTNTEAFF	TGTGCCAGCAGGCCTTTAACGAACACTGAAGCTTTCTTT
TRBD2	13	NA	TRBV20-1	TRBJ2-7	CSGERGGSYEQYF	TGCAGTGGCGAACGGGGGGGCTCCTACGAGCAGTACTTC
TRBD1	13	NA	TRBV12-3/TRBV12-4	TRBJ2-2	CATRQGWSGELFF	TGTGCCACACGACAGGGTTGGAGCGGGGAGCTGTTTTTT
TRBD1	12	NA	TRBV2	TRBJ1-2	CASRPDRAGYTF	TGTGCCAGCAGACCCGACAGGGCAGGGTACACCTTC
NA	15	few	TRBV7-2	TRBJ1-1	CASRPPGTLNTEAFF	TGTGCCAGCCGTCCCCCAGGGACCCTGAACACTGAAGCTTTCTTT
NA	13	few	TRBV7-3	TRBJ2-1	CASSLGRGDEQFF	TGTGCCAGCAGCTTAGGGAGAGGCGATGAGCAGTTCTTC
NA	13	NA	TRBV15	TRBJ2-7	CATSSHQAYEQYF	TGTGCCACCAGCAGTCACCAGGCCTACGAGCAGTACTTC
NA	13	NA	TRBV7-9	TRBJ2-3	CASGGLSTDTQYF	TGTGCCAGCGGGGGCCTCAGCACAGATACGCAGTATTTT
TRBD2	15	NA	TRBV27	TRBJ2-7	CASRLWGGRGYEQYF	TGTGCCAGCAGATTATGGGGGGGTCGAGGGTACGAGCAGTACTTC
TRBD1	16	few	TRBV6-5	TRBJ2-7	CASSYSSQGALYEQYF	TGTGCCAGCAGTTACTCGTCCCAGGGGGCCCTTTACGAGCAGTACTTC
NA	15	NA	TRBV19	TRBJ2-6	CASQQGDAGANVLTF	TGTGCCAGCCAACAGGGAGACGCTGGGGCCAACGTCCTGACTTTC
NA	16	NA	TRBV6-6	TRBJ1-3	CASSNHDSRSGNTIYF	TGTGCCAGCAGTAACCACGACAGTCGCTCTGGAAACACCATATATTTT
TRBD1	14	NA	TRBV19	TRBJ2-2	CASRDRGGTGELFF	TGTGCCAGTAGAGACAGGGGCGGCACCGGGGAGCTGTTTTTT
TRBD2	16	NA	TRBV6-4	TRBJ2-1	CASSDSTSGGADEQFF	TGTGCCAGCAGTGACTCGACTAGCGGGGGGGCCGATGAGCAGTTCTTC
TRBD1	14	NA	TRBV4-2	TRBJ1-5	CASSPGAGGQPQHF	TGTGCCAGCAGCCCGGGGGCAGGGGGTCAGCCCCAGCATTTT
TRBD1	19	few	TRBV9	TRBJ1-4	CASSVGALGQGLTNEKLFF	TGTGCCAGCAGCGTAGGGGCCCTGGGACAGGGATTGACTAATGAAAAACTGTTTTTT
TRBD2	15	many	TRBV7-8	TRBJ2-7	CASRDPAGGTYEQYF	TGTGCCAGCAGAGATCCAGCGGGAGGGACCTACGAGCAGTACTTC
TRBD2	14	few	TRBV11-3	TRBJ2-1	CASSGLAGHNEQFF	TGTGCCAGCAGCGGACTAGCGGGTCACAATGAGCAGTTCTTC
TRBD1	13	NA	TRBV6-5	TRBJ2-7	CASRDRASYEQYF	TGTGCCAGCCGGGACAGGGCGTCCTACGAGCAGTACTTC
TRBD1	14	NA	TRBV7-2	TRBJ1-5	CASSFDRAIQPQHF	TGTGCCAGCAGCTTCGACAGGGCAATTCAGCCCCAGCATTTT
NA	14	NA	TRBV18	TRBJ2-3	CASSPGALTDTQYF	TGTGCCAGCTCACCAGGGGCCTTAACAGATACGCAGTATTTT
NA	15	few	TRBV5-5	TRBJ1-1	CASSLQTGWNTEAFF	TGTGCCAGCAGCCTCCAGACAGGCTGGAACACTGAAGCTTTCTTT
TRBD2	15	many	TRBV23-1	TRBJ2-7	CASSHRTSGSYEQYF	TGCGCCAGCAGTCATCGGACTAGCGGCTCCTACGAGCAGTACTTC
NA	14	few	TRBV19	TRBJ2-2	CASNKRWNTGELFF	TGTGCCAGTAATAAGCGGTGGAACACCGGGGAGCTGTTTTTT
TRBD2	19	NA	TRBV19	TRBJ2-7	CASSTGWTSGSHSVYEQYF	TGTGCCAGTAGCACCGGATGGACTAGCGGGAGTCACTCAGTCTACGAGCAGTACTTC
NA	15	few	TRBV5-1	TRBJ1-1	CASSPGPVGGTEAFF	TGCGCCAGCAGCCCAGGCCCAGTAGGGGGGACTGAAGCTTTCTTT
NA	20	few	TRBV7-3	TRBJ2-2	CASSPQVATVSTGNTGELFF	TGTGCCAGCAGCCCTCAAGTCGCAACAGTCTCTACGGGGAACACCGGGGAGCTGTTTTTT
NA	15	NA	TRBV5-4	TRBJ2-3	CASSAVGASTDTQYF	TGTGCCAGCAGCGCAGTAGGAGCTAGCACAGATACGCAGTATTTT
NA	13	many	TRBV20-1	TRBJ1-5	CSAIGGFHQPQHF	TGCAGTGCGATCGGGGGCTTCCATCAGCCCCAGCATTTT
TRBD2	17	NA	TRBV5-1	TRBJ2-7	CASSLARTSGTSYEQYF	TGCGCCAGCAGCTTGGCTCGGACTAGCGGGACCTCCTACGAGCAGTACTTC
NA	13	few	TRBV13	TRBJ1-1	CASSLRGGSEAFF	TGTGCCAGCAGCTTAAGGGGAGGGTCTGAAGCTTTCTTT
NA	15	NA	TRBV15	TRBJ2-7	CATSRDVSLDTQQYF	TGTGCCACCAGCAGAGATGTTAGTTTAGACACACAGCAGTACTTC
TRBD1	18	NA	TRBV18	TRBJ2-1	CASSPRLVQGALKNEQFF	TGTGCCAGCTCACCCAGGTTGGTACAGGGGGCGCTAAAGAATGAGCAGTTCTTC
NA	12	NA	TRBV29-1	TRBJ2-1	CSVVRQFNEQFF	TGCAGCGTTGTTAGGCAATTCAATGAGCAGTTCTTC
NA	12	NA	TRBV5-4	TRBJ1-1	CASSLGQGEAFF	TGTGCCAGCAGCTTGGGGCAGGGTGAAGCTTTCTTT
TRBD1	15	NA	TRBV5-4	TRBJ2-7	CASSEEQGVSYEQYF	TGTGCCAGCAGTGAGGAGCAGGGGGTTTCCTACGAGCAGTACTTC
NA	13	NA	TRBV29-1	TRBJ2-1	CSVEGGVFNEQFF	TGCAGCGTTGAAGGAGGCGTATTCAATGAGCAGTTCTTC
NA	18	NA	TRBV4-1	TRBJ2-3	CASSQTDGRVYSTDTQYF	TGCGCCAGCAGCCAAACCGACGGACGGGTTTATAGCACAGATACGCAGTATTTT
TRBD1	15	few	TRBV18	TRBJ2-7	CASSVGGQGSYEQYF	TGTGCCAGCTCAGTTGGAGGACAGGGGTCCTACGAGCAGTACTTC
NA	12	NA	TRBV21-1	TRBJ2-2	CASSETSVRLFF	TGTGCCAGCAGCGAGACCTCGGTCCGGCTGTTTTTT
TRBD2	16	NA	TRBV11-2	TRBJ2-3	CASSPWTSGGPGTQYF	TGTGCCAGCAGCCCATGGACTAGCGGGGGCCCCGGTACGCAGTATTTT
NA	15	NA	TRBV30	TRBJ2-6	CAWSVIQSGANVLTF	TGTGCCTGGAGTGTAATTCAGTCTGGGGCCAACGTCCTGACTTTC
NA	14	NA	TRBV18	TRBJ2-7	CASSPSQGHVEQYF	TGTGCCAGCTCACCTAGCCAGGGGCATGTTGAGCAGTACTTC
NA	13	few	TRBV5-5	TRBJ2-7	CASSESPTYEQYF	TGTGCCAGCAGCGAGAGTCCTACCTACGAGCAGTACTTC
NA	20	NA	TRBV6-5	TRBJ2-3	CASSWGTPRPYPESTDTQYF	TGTGCCAGCAGTTGGGGGACTCCAAGGCCCTACCCAGAAAGCACAGATACGCAGTATTTT
NA	13	NA	TRBV7-9	TRBJ2-1	CASSLGGYDEQFF	TGTGCCAGCAGCTTAGGGGGTTACGATGAGCAGTTCTTC
NA	13	few	TRBV5-1	TRBJ2-3	CASSLEATDTQYF	TGCGCCAGCAGCTTGGAGGCGACGGATACGCAGTATTTT
NA	15	few	TRBV4-3	TRBJ2-5	CASSQNLDSKETQYF	TGCGCCAGCAGCCAAAATCTGGACAGCAAAGAGACCCAGTACTTC
NA	14	few	TRBV6-2/TRBV6-3	TRBJ2-5	CASSWDSRMETQYF	TGTGCCAGCAGTTGGGACTCGCGGATGGAGACCCAGTACTTC
NA	15	few	TRBV27	TRBJ2-7	CASSSRGILLYEQYF	TGTGCCAGCAGTTCGAGGGGGATTCTCCTTTACGAGCAGTACTTC